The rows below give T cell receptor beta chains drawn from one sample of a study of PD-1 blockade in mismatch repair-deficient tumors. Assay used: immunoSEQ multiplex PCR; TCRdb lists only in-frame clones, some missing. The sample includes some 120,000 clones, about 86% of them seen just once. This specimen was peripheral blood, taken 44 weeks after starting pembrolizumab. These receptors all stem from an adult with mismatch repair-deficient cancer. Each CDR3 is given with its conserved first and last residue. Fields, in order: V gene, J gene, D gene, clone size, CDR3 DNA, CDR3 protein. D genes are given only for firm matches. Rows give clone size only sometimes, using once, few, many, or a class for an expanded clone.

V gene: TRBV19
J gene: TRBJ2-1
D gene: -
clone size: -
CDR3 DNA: TGTGCCAGTAGTATGAGGACTTCATACAGGGAGTACAATGAGCAGTTCTTC
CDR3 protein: CASSMRTSYREYNEQFF

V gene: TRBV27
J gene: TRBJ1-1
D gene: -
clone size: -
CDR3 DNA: TGTGCCAGCAGTTTATACCCGGACTTGAACACTGAAGCTTTCTTT
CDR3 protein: CASSLYPDLNTEAFF

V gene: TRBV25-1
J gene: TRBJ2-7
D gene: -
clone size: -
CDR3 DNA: TGTGCCAGCAGTGATGCCCGCTACGAGCAGTACTTC
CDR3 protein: CASSDARYEQYF

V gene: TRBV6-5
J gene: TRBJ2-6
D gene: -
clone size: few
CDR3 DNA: TGTGCCAGCAGTTACTCTATTGGAGGGGCCAACGTCCTGACTTTC
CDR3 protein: CASSYSIGGANVLTF

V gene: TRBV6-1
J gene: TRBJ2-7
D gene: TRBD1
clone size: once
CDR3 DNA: TGTGCCAGCAGTGTGGGACAGGGTTTTTACGAGCAGTACTTC
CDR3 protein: CASSVGQGFYEQYF

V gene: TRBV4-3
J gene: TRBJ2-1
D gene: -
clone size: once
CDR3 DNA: TGCGCCAGCAGCCAAGAACCTAGCGCGAGCTCCTACAATGAGCAGTTCTTC
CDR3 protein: CASSQEPSASSYNEQFF

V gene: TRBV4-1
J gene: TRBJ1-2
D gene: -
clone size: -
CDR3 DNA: TGCGCCAGCAGCCAAGAAGGACAGTATCCCCCAATCTATGGCTACACCTTC
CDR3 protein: CASSQEGQYPPIYGYTF

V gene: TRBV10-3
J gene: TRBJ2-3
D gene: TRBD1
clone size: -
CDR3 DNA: TGTGCCATCAGACGGACAGGGTCGACAGATACGCAGTATTTT
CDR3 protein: CAIRRTGSTDTQYF

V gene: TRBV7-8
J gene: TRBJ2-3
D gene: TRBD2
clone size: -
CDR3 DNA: TGTGCCAGCAGCCCTCGACTAGCGGGAGGGGGAGATACGCAGTATTTT
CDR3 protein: CASSPRLAGGGDTQYF

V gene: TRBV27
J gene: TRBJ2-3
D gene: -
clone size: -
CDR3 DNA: TGTGCCAGCAGTTTATTCTCCTTACAGGATACGCAGTATTTT
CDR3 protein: CASSLFSLQDTQYF

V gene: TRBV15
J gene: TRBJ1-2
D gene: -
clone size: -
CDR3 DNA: TGTGCCACCAGCAGAGACGGGGAGGCTAGGCGCGGCTACACCTTC
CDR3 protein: CATSRDGEARRGYTF

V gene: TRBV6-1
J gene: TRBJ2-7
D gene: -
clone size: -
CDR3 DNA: TGTGCCAGCAGTCCGACTAGAGCCTACGAGCAGTACTTC
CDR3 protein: CASSPTRAYEQYF

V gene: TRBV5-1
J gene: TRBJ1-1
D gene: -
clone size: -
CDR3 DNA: TGCGCCAGCAGCTTGGTAGCGGGGGCTGAAGCTTTCTTT
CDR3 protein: CASSLVAGAEAFF

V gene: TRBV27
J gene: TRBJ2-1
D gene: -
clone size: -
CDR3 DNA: TGTGCCAGCAGTTTGGGGTATACGCGGTACAATGAGCAGTTCTTC
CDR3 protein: CASSLGYTRYNEQFF

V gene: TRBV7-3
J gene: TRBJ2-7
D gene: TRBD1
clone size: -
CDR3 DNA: TGTGCCAGCAGCTTAGACAGGGGACCCTACGAGCAGTACTTC
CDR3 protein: CASSLDRGPYEQYF

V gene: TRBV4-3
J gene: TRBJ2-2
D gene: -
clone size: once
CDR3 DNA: TGCGCCAGCAGCCAAGATAGTAAGGCCGGGGAGCTGTTTTTT
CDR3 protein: CASSQDSKAGELFF

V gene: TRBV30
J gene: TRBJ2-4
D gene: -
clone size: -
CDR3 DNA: TGTGCCTGGAGTGCGGTCAAAAACATTCAGTACTTC
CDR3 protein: CAWSAVKNIQYF

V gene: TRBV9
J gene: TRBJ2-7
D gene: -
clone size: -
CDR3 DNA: TGTGCCAGCAGCGTAGACGATTCCGGCGAGCAGTACTTC
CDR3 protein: CASSVDDSGEQYF

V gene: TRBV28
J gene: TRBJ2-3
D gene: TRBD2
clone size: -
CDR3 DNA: TGTGCCAGCAGATCGAGGACTAGCGGGAGGAGGTCAGATACGCAGTATTTT
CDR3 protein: CASRSRTSGRRSDTQYF

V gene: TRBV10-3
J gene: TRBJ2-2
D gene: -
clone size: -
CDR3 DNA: TGTGCCACCGGGACATTGAACACCGGGGAGCTGTTTTTT
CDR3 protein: CATGTLNTGELFF

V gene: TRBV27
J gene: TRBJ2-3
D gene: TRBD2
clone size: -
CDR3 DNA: TGTGCCAGCGGCCCCGGGACTAGCGGGAGGACTCCTAATACGCAGTATTTT
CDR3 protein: CASGPGTSGRTPNTQYF

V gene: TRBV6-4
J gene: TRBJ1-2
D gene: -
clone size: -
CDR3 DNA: TGTGCCAGCAGTGACTCGTCAGAGAGTAATGGCTACACCTTC
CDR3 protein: CASSDSSESNGYTF

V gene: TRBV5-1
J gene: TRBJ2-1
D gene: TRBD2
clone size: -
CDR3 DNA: TGCGCCAGCAGCTTGCGTTCTAGCGGGTACAATGAGCAGTTCTTC
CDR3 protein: CASSLRSSGYNEQFF

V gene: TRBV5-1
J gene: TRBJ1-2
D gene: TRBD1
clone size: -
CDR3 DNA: TGCGCCAGCAGCTCGACAGGGAACTATGGCTACACCTTC
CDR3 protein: CASSSTGNYGYTF

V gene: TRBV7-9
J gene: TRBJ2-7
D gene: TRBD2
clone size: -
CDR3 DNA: TGTGCCAGCAGCCCGACTAGCGGGAGGGGCTACGAGCAGTACTTC
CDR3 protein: CASSPTSGRGYEQYF

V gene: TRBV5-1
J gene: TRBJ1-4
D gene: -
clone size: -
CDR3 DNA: TGCGCCAGCAGCCCTGATCAGCTCGATTGGGAAAAACTGTTTTTT
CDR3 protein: CASSPDQLDWEKLFF

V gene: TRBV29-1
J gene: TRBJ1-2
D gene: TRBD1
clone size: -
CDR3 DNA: TGCAGCGTTGTAAGGGACAGCTTAGGCTACACCTTC
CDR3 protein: CSVVRDSLGYTF

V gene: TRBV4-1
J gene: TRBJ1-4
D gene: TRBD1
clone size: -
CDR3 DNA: TGCGCCAGCAGCCAAGTAGCCAGGGGGAGAACTAATGAAAAACTGTTTTTT
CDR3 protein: CASSQVARGRTNEKLFF

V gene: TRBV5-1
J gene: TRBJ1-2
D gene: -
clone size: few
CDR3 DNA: TGCGCCAGCAGCTGGTCCGGATCCGGCAGGGATGGCTACACCTTC
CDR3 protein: CASSWSGSGRDGYTF

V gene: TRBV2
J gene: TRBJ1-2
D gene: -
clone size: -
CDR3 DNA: TGTGCCAGCAGTGGCAGGGTTCCCTCCTATGGCTACACCTTC
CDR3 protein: CASSGRVPSYGYTF

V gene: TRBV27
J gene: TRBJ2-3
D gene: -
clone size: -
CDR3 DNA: TGTGCCAGCATGGGTTCGGATACGCAGTATTTT
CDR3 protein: CASMGSDTQYF

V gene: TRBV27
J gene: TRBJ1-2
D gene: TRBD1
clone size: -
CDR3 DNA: TGTGCCAGCAGTTTGACAGGGGACTACTACACCTTC
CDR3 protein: CASSLTGDYYTF

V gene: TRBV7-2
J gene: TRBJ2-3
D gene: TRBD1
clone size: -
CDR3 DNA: TGTGCCAGCAGCTTAAGGGGAGGGACAGGGGGTTACACAGATACGCAGTATTTT
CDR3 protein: CASSLRGGTGGYTDTQYF

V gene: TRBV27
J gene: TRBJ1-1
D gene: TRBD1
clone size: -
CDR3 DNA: TGTGCCAGCAGTTTAGGTTGGACAGGGGGCACTGAAGCTTTCTTT
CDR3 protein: CASSLGWTGGTEAFF

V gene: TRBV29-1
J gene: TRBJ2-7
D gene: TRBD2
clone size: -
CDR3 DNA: TGCAGCGTTAAAACTAGCGGGAGGCGGCACGAGCAGTACTTC
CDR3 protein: CSVKTSGRRHEQYF

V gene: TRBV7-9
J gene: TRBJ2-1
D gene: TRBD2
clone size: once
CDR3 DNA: TGTGCCAGCAGCTTAGTTATGGGCGGGAGGATGAACAATGAGCAGTTCTTC
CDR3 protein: CASSLVMGGRMNNEQFF

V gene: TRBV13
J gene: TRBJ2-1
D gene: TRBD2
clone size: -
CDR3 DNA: TGTGCCAGCAGCGCCCCGACTAGCGGGCCTTTCTACAATGAGCAGTTCTTC
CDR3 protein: CASSAPTSGPFYNEQFF

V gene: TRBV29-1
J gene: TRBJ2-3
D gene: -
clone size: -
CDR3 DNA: TGCAGCGTTGAAGATCCGTTCGGGTTTGGCACAGATACGCAGTATTTT
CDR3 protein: CSVEDPFGFGTDTQYF

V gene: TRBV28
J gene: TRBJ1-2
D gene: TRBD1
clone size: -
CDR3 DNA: TGTGCCAGCAGTCCCCCTTACAGGGGCCCCGGGGGCTACACCTTC
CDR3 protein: CASSPPYRGPGGYTF

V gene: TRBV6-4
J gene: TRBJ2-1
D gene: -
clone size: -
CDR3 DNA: TGTGCCAGCAAGGCAACAGGTCAATCCTACAATGAGCAGTTCTTC
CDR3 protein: CASKATGQSYNEQFF

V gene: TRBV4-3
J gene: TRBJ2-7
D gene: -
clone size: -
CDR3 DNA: TGCGCCAGCAGCCAGGGCAGCGGATACTACGAGCAGTACTTC
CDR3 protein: CASSQGSGYYEQYF

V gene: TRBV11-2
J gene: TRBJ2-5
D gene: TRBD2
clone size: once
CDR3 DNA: TGTGCCAGCAGCTTAGGCGGGGGGCCGAACGCCCAGTACTTC
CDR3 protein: CASSLGGGPNAQYF

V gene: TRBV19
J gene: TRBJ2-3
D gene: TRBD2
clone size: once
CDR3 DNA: TGTGCCAGTAGTGACCCGATTGGTCGGGAGGGTGCAGATACGCAGTATTTT
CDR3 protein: CASSDPIGREGADTQYF

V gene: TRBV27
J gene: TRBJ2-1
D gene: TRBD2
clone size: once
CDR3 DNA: TGTGCCAGCAGTACCCAAGAGCGGGAGGGCCGCTACAATGAGCAGTTCTTC
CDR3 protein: CASSTQEREGRYNEQFF

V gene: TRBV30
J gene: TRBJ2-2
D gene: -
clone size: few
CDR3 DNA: TGTGCCTGGCGACAGCCTACCGTAACCGGGGAGCTGTTTTTT
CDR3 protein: CAWRQPTVTGELFF

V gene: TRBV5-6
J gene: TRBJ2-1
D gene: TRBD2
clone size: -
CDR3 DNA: TGTGCCAGCAGCTTACCCAGCGGGAGGGGGGATGAGCAGTTCTTC
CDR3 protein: CASSLPSGRGDEQFF

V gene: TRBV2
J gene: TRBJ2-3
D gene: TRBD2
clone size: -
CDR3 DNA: TGTGCCAGCAGTGAGACCGGGACTAGTCCCACAGATACGCAGTATTTT
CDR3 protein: CASSETGTSPTDTQYF

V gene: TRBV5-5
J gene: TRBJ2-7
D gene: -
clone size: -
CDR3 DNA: TGTGCCAGCAGCTTGAGGAGGGAGCTATCCTACGAGCAGTACTTC
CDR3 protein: CASSLRRELSYEQYF

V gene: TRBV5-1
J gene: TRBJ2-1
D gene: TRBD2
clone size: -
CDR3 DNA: TGCGCCAGCAGCTGGTTGCTAGCGGCCCTATACAATGAGCAGTTCTTC
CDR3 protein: CASSWLLAALYNEQFF

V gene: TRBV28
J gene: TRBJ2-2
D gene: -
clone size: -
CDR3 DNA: TGTGCCAGCAGTTTCCCCAACCCCGGGGAGCTGTTTTTT
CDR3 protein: CASSFPNPGELFF

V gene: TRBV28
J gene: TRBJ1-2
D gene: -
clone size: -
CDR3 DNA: TGTGCCAGCAGTCCCCCGGGCAGAAGACATTATGGCTACACCTTC
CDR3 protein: CASSPPGRRHYGYTF

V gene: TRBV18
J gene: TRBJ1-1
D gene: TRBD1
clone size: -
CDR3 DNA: TGTGCCAGCTCACCACGGGACAGGGTGGAGGCCACTGAAGCTTTCTTT
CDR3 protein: CASSPRDRVEATEAFF

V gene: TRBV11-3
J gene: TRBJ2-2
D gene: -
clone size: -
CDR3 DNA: TGTGCCAGCAGCTTAGCAGGGTCCGGGGAGCTGTTTTTT
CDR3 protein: CASSLAGSGELFF

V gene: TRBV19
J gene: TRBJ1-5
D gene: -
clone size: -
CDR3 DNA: TGTGCCAGTACCGATAGGGCGCGAAATCAGCCCCAGCATTTT
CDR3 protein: CASTDRARNQPQHF

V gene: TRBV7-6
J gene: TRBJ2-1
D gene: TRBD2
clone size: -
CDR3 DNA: TGTGCCAGCAGCTTAGATCGGATGGCTAGCGGGAGTGGAAGCAATGAGCAGTTCTTC
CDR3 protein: CASSLDRMASGSGSNEQFF

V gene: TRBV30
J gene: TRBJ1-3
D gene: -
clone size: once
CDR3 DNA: TGTGCCTGGAGTGCGGGGGGGACTGGAAACACCATATATTTT
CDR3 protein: CAWSAGGTGNTIYF